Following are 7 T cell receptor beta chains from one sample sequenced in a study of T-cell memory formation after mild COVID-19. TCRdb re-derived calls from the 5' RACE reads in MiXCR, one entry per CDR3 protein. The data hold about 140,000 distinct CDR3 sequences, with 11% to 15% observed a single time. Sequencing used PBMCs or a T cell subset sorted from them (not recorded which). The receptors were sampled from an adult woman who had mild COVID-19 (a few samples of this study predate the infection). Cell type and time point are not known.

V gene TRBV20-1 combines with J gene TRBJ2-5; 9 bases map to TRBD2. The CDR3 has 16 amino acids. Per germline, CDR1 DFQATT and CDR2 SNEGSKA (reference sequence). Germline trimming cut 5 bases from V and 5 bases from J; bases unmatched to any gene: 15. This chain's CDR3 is CSAGGLATPSRETQYF. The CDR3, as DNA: TGCAGTGCTGGCGGACTAGCGACTCCCAGCAGGGAGACCCAGTACTTC.

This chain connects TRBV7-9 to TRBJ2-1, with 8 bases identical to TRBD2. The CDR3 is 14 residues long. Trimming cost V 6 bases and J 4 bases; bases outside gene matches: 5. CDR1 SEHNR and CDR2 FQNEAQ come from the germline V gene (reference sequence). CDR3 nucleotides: TGTGCCAGCAGGCGGGGGGATCCGTACAATGAGCAGTTCTTC. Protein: CASRRGDPYNEQFF.

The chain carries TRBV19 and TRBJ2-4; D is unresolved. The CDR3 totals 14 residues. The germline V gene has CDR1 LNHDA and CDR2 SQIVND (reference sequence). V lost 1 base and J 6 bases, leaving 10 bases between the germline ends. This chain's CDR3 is CASSIAGLRNIQYF. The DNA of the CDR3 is TGTGCCAGTAGTATAGCAGGATTAAGAAACATTCAGTACTTC. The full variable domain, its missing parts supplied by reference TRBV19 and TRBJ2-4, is DGGITQSPKYLFRKEGQNVTLSCEQNLNHDAMYWYRQDPGQGLRLIYYSQIVNDFQKGDIAEGYSVSREKKESFPLTVTSAQKNPTAFYLCASSIAGLRNIQYFGAGTRLSVL.

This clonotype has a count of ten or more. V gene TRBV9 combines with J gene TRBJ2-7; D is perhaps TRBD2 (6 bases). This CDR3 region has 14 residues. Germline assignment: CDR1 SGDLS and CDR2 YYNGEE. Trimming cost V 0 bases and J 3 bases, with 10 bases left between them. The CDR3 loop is CASSVGTTNYEQYF. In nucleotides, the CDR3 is TGTGCCAGCAGCGTAGGGACTACCAACTACGAGCAGTACTTC.

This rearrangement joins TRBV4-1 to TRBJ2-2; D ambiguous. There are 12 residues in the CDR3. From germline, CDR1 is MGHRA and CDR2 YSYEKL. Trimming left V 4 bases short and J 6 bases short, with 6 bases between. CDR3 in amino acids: CASSLEPGELFF. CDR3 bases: TGCGCCAGCAGCCTCGAGCCCGGGGAGCTGTTTTTT.

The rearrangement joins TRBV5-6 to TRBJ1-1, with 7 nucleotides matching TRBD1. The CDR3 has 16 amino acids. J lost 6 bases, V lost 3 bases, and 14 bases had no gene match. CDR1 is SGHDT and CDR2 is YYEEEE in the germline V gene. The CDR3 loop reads CASSWGGEGGLAEAFF. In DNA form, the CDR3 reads TGTGCCAGCAGCTGGGGGGGAGAAGGGGGCTTGGCTGAAGCTTTCTTT. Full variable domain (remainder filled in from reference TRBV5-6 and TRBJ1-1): DAGVTQSPTHLIKTRGQQVTLRCSPKSGHDTVSWYQQALGQGPQFIFQYYEEEERQRGNFPDRFSGHQFPNYSSELNVNALLLGDSALYLCASSWGGEGGLAEAFFGQGTRLTVV.

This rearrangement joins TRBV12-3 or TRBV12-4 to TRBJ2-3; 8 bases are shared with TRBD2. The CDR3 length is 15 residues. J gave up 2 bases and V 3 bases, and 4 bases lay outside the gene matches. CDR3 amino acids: CASSLSLADTDTQYF. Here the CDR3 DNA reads TGTGCCAGCAGTTTGTCACTAGCGGACACAGATACGCAGTATTTT.